The rows below give T cell receptor beta chains drawn from one sample of a study of cytomegalovirus exposure and HLA in healthy donors. The data were produced by immunoSEQ multiplex PCR, yet TCRdb's version contains in-frame clones alone and is incomplete. The data contain roughly 150,000 clones, about 70% of them singletons. The specimen sequenced was PBMCs. These receptor sequences come from a woman in her thirties or forties in good health and CMV-seronegative. Both conserved end residues are part of each CDR3. The order of the fields is D gene, clone size, V gene, CDR3 protein. A D gene is named only where the DNA matches it firmly. Not every row has a clone size; where given, it reads once, few, many or a size class.

- | once | TRBV6-1 | CASSYLGPNTEAFF
- | - | TRBV5-1 | CASSADPGWGAFF
TRBD1 | - | TRBV7-9 | CASSLDRGPRVAEAFF
TRBD1 | - | TRBV28 | CASSFEGGANEKLFF
- | - | TRBV19 | CASRSAQGLSSAQYF
- | - | TRBV6-5 | CASSYNSMGNQPQHF
TRBD1 | - | TRBV28 | CASSLFAFGQGGQPQHF
TRBD1 | - | TRBV6-5 | CASSYARQGIYEQYF
- | - | TRBV18 | CASSPPYGSHTDTQYF
- | - | TRBV7-9 | CASSWEDSEAFF
- | - | TRBV7-2 | CASSLVIDTQYF
TRBD1 | - | TRBV7-8 | CASSKGTVYGYTF
- | - | TRBV18 | CASSGDTGGYEQYF
- | few | TRBV27 | CASNSPGADYEQYF
- | - | TRBV27 | CASSLGGGGVFAEAFF
- | - | TRBV28 | CASRSREFLRASSYEQYF
- | few | TRBV5-1 | CASSLGGISSGANVLTF
- | - | TRBV7-2 | CASSPGTYNEQFF
- | - | TRBV10-2 | CASTRRTDSLAAGELFF
TRBD1 | - | TRBV10-1 | CASSPGQGRLGHEQFF
- | - | TRBV6-5 | CASSSSGGGTEAFF
- | - | TRBV15 | CATSTPGDPKETQYF
- | - | TRBV15 | CATSRDLQAANYGYTF
- | - | TRBV10-1 | CASSEEGGAAYEQYF
- | - | TRBV28 | CASSLSTSRYEQYF
TRBD1 | - | TRBV5-1 | CASRTEGQGTGELFF
- | few | TRBV4-1 | CASSQTGRGYEQYF
TRBD2 | - | TRBV5-1 | CASSLEYGLAGPGGTDTQYF
- | - | TRBV21-1 | CASSADRVYQPQHF
TRBD1 | few | TRBV2 | CASRTTGGQQYF
TRBD2 | - | TRBV7-8 | CASSLSGLAGVYGKNIQYF
- | - | TRBV28 | CASSLYTQRGPQHF